The clone carrying this T cell receptor (beta chain) has a single count. Other DNA variants within this sample encode the same CDR3. The CDR3 is 8 amino acids. The germline V gene has CDR1 SQVTM and CDR2 ANQGSEA. Trimming shortened V by 7 bases and J by 9 bases, and 4 bases separated the two germline ends. The sample comes from a study of shared clonotypes between healthy human individuals. Assay used: immunoSEQ multiplex PCR; TCRdb lists only in-frame clones, some missing. The sample has 2 million to 2.5 million clones; approximately 93% are singletons. The V and J genes are TRBV29-1 and TRBJ2-1; D is ambiguous. This clonotype was sampled from a man between 18 and 29 years old in good health. Some clones in this sample may be carry-over from other donors' samples. The sample taken for sequencing was naive CD4+ T cells from PBMCs. Regarding subset: CD45RA+ positively selected. CDR3 bases: TGCAGCGGGGGTGAGCAGTTCTTC. Translating gives CSGGEQFF.